The 21 T cell receptor beta chains below come from one sample, sequenced in a study of blood T cell repertoires in COVID-19. Data came from immunoSEQ multiplex PCR; TCRdb stores just in-frame clones and leaves some out. Of around 46,000 clones in the sample, around 87% are singletons; the top ten hold around 2.2%. Sequenced: peripheral blood. These receptors originate from a woman older than 75 with COVID-19, enrolled during active disease.

This chain links TRBV28 with TRBJ2-1; 8 positions match TRBD2. Trimming took 5 bases from V and 2 from J; bases not matched to a gene: 8. The CDR3 covers 16 residues. The germline V gene has CDR1 MDHEN and CDR2 SYDVKM. As DNA, the CDR3 is TGTGCCAGCAGTCCAGGGGTAGCGGGGACCTACAATGAGCAGTTCTTC. Translation gives CASSPGVAGTYNEQFF.

As regards this clone: The junction and the germline gene differ at one end; a read error may be behind it. The gene calls are TRBV9 and TRBJ1-1; TRBD1 aligns across 7 bases. The CDR3 extends over 15 amino acids. From germline, CDR1 is SGDLS and CDR2 YYNGEE. CDR3 nucleotides: TGTGCCAGCAGAGTAGAGGGGGCAGGGGACACTGAAGCTTTCTTT. Translated, it gives CASRVEGAGDTEAFF.

This clone was picked up a small number of times. This chain joins TRBV5-8 and TRBJ1-2; 11 positions agree with TRBD1. The V gene end was trimmed by 0 bases and the J gene end by 3 bases; junction bases not matched to a gene: 4. The CDR3 is 16 residues long. Germline lookup yields CDR1 SGHTS and CDR2 YDEGEE. CDR3 in amino acids: CASSLGTGGIYYGYTF. In DNA, the CDR3 is TGTGCCAGCAGCTTGGGGACAGGGGGCATTTACTATGGCTACACCTTC.

The V gene is TRBV3-1 (or the pseudogene TRBV3-2), the J gene TRBJ1-3, with TRBD1 matching over 8 bases. Unmatched junction bases numbered 5, after V lost 5 bases and J lost 2 bases. Germline lookup yields CDR1 LGHDT and CDR2 YNNKEL (reference sequence). The CDR3 extends over 15 amino acids. The CDR3 nucleotides are TGTGCCAGCAGCGACTGGACAGGGACTGGAAACACCATATATTTT. Translation: CASSDWTGTGNTIYF.

CDR3 in amino acids: CASSFGLAGEETQYF. The CDR3 region has the DNA TGTGCCAGCAGCTTCGGACTAGCGGGGGAAGAGACCCAGTACTTC. The chain carries TRBV5-4 and TRBJ2-5; 13 positions match TRBD2. The CDR3 is made up of 15 amino acids. With V trimmed by 2 bases and J by 3 bases, 1 base remained unmatched. Germline CDR1 reads SGHNT; CDR2 reads YYREEE (reference sequence). Supplemented by reference TRBV5-4 and TRBJ2-5, the full variable domain reads ETGVTQSPTHLIKTRGQQVTLRCSSQSGHNTVSWYQQALGQGPQFIFQYYREEENGRGNFPPRFSGLQFPNYSSELNVNALELDDSALYLCASSFGLAGEETQYFGPGTRLLVL.

The gene calls are TRBV4-2 and TRBJ2-3, with 8 bases that match TRBD2. The junction had 14 bases not matched to a gene; V was cut back by 0 bases and J by 0 bases. The CDR3 is made up of 20 amino acids. Germline lookup yields CDR1 LGHNA and CDR2 YNFKEQ. CDR3 protein: CASSQDWPGRGEGSTDTQYF. In DNA form, the CDR3 reads TGTGCCAGCAGCCAAGATTGGCCTGGGCGGGGGGAAGGAAGCACAGATACGCAGTATTTT.

This chain links TRBV5-6 with TRBJ1-4; perhaps TRBD1 as D (5 bases). The germline CDR1 and CDR2 sequences are SGHDT and YYEEEE. Trimming stripped 1 base from V and 8 bases from J, with 12 bases between. This CDR3 is built from 14 residues. For the CDR3, the DNA is TGTGCCAGCAGCTTGTTGGAGGGGCACGAAAAACTGTTTTTT. Translation: CASSLLEGHEKLFF.

DNA for the CDR3: TGTGCCCGCGACGGTGGAGGGAAAAATGAGGGCTCCTACAATGAGCAGTTCTTC. It specifies CARDGGGKNEGSYNEQFF. The chain has TRBV30 and TRBJ2-1; D possibly corresponds to TRBD2 (6 bases). This CDR3 has 18 amino acids. V shed 8 bases and J shed 0 bases, with 26 bases lying between them. Germline V gene sequence: CDR1 GTSNPN, CDR2 SVGIG (reference sequence).

The chain joins TRBV27 to TRBJ2-7; D remains ambiguous. Per the germline V gene, CDR1 is MNHEY and CDR2 is SMNVEV (reference sequence). The V and J ends lost 3 bases and 2 bases respectively, with 11 bases between them. The CDR3 length is 14 residues. Here the CDR3 DNA reads TGTGCCAGCAGTTTGCAACTGTCCCCCTACGAGCAGTACTTC. It yields the protein CASSLQLSPYEQYF.

This sequence joins TRBV7-9 and TRBJ2-5; 8 bases are a match to TRBD1. Looked up from germline, CDR1 is SEHNR and CDR2 is FQNEAQ (reference sequence). The CDR3 is 14 amino acids. After removal of 5 bases from V and 4 bases from J, the junction contained 6 bases not matched to a gene. Here the CDR3 reads CASSRSRGLETQYF. The DNA of the CDR3 is TGTGCCAGCAGCCGAAGCAGGGGGCTAGAGACCCAGTACTTC.

In its sample, this clone was seen once. This sequence joins TRBV4-1 and TRBJ1-2; maybe TRBD1 (5 bases). The CDR3 is 13 amino acids. The V and J ends lost 0 bases and 5 bases respectively, with 7 bases between them. The V gene's germline CDR1 is MGHRA and CDR2 YSYEKL. This chain's CDR3 is CASSQDTGYGYTF. The CDR3 DNA follows: TGCGCCAGCAGCCAAGATACAGGATATGGCTACACCTTC.

This clone was detected once. V usage is TRBV19 and J usage is TRBJ2-3, with a tentative D call TRBD2 (6 bases). This CDR3 has 11 amino acids. V gave up 4 bases and J gave up 8 bases, with 7 bases separating them. The V gene's germline CDR1 is LNHDA and CDR2 SQIVND (reference sequence). This CDR3 is CASSTAGTQYF. CDR3 bases: TGTGCCAGTAGTACAGCGGGTACGCAGTATTTT.

The chain links TRBV7-6 to TRBJ1-6; D not certain. Germline CDR1 is SGHVS and CDR2 is FNYEAQ. This CDR3 is built from 16 residues. Trimming stripped 0 bases from V and 0 bases from J, with 6 bases between. The CDR3: CASSLAGTSYNSPLHF. For the CDR3, the DNA is TGTGCCAGCAGCTTAGCTGGCACCTCCTATAATTCACCCCTCCACTTT.

The J gene is TRBJ1-5, the V gene TRBV7-8, with TRBD1 identical over 7 bases. The CDR3 extends over 17 amino acids. Germline-derived CDR1 and CDR2 are SGHVS and FQNEAQ. The J segment lost 7 bases and the V segment lost 5 bases, leaving 17 bases of the junction unmatched. The CDR3 coding sequence is TGTGCCAGCAGCAGACCTATAGCGGGACAGAACTCCCAGCCCCAGCATTTT. Translating gives CASSRPIAGQNSQPQHF.

The V gene is TRBV18, the J gene TRBJ1-2; 9 bases fit TRBD1. The CDR3 contains 15 residues. Germline trimming cut 2 bases from V and 6 bases from J; bases unmatched to any gene: 7. CDR1 and CDR2 from the germline V gene are KGHSH and LQKENI. CDR3 nucleotides: TGTGCCAGCTCACCAACCACAGGGGGCGCGGATGGCTACACCTTC. Translated, it gives CASSPTTGGADGYTF. The full variable domain, completed using reference TRBV18 and TRBJ1-2, is NAGVMQNPRHLVRRRGQEARLRCSPMKGHSHVYWYRQLPEEGLKFMVYLQKENIIDESGMPKERFSAEFPKEGPSILRIQQVVRGDSAAYFCASSPTTGGADGYTFGSGTRLTVV.

This clone appeared once. The chain recombines TRBV6-1 with TRBJ2-3; 11 nucleotides match TRBD1. The V segment lost 3 bases and the J segment 7 bases; nucleotides outside the gene matches: 6. This CDR3 is 15 amino acids long. CDR1 is MNHNS and CDR2 is SASEGT in the germline V gene. CDR3 bases: TGTGCCAGCAGTGACCCCGGGACAGGGGGAAATACGCAGTATTTT. Translated: CASSDPGTGGNTQYF.

Only one count was recorded for this clone. This sequence joins TRBV7-3 and TRBJ2-1; TRBD2 matches at 11 bases. The CDR3 runs to 17 residues. The trim removed 2 bases at V and 5 bases at J, leaving 8 bases unmatched. Per the germline V gene, CDR1 is SGHTA and CDR2 is FQGTGA. The CDR3 region has the DNA TGTGCCAGCAGCTTACGGCTAGCGGGGGGCCGAAACAATGAGCAGTTCTTC. Translating it yields CASSLRLAGGRNNEQFF.

The rearrangement uses TRBV5-1 and TRBJ2-5; D is ambiguous. This CDR3 is built from 14 residues. Germline CDR1 is SGHRS and CDR2 is YFSETQ. V was clipped by 2 bases and J by 5 bases, with 13 bases between them. This CDR3 is CASSFGSQVETQYF. DNA for the CDR3: TGCGCCAGCAGCTTCGGCAGCCAGGTGGAGACCCAGTACTTC.

The chain recombines TRBV18 with TRBJ2-4; TRBD2 matches at 11 bases. J was trimmed by 8 bases and V by 5 bases; bases with no gene match: 17. Germline V CDR1 and CDR2: KGHSH, LQKENI. The CDR3 contains 18 residues. CDR3 region: CASSSPASGGTLGDIQYF. CDR3 nucleotide sequence: TGTGCCAGCTCATCCCCGGCTAGCGGGGGGACCCTCGGAGACATTCAGTACTTC.

The chain recombines TRBV20-1 with TRBJ1-5; 7 nucleotides agree with TRBD1. The germline CDR1 and CDR2 sequences are DFQATT and SNEGSKA (reference sequence). With 5 bases clipped from V and 12 bases from J, the junction kept 7 bases outside the gene matches. The CDR3 has 11 residues. The CDR3 reads CSASRTGGQHF. The CDR3 nucleotides are TGCAGTGCTTCGCGGACAGGTGGCCAGCATTTT.

The rearrangement links TRBV5-1 to TRBJ1-1; 8 nucleotides align to TRBD1. Germline loops: CDR1 SGHRS, CDR2 YFSETQ. The CDR3 is made up of 13 amino acids. Germline trimming cut 5 bases from V and 3 bases from J; bases unmatched to any gene: 3. The CDR3 spells CASSLQGDTEAFF. The CDR3 coding sequence is TGCGCCAGCAGTTTACAGGGGGACACTGAAGCTTTCTTT.